The source of this T cell receptor beta chain is a study of blood T cell repertoires in COVID-19. Study in general: The United States, Italy and Spain provided the acute and convalescent COVID-19 samples. The analysed material was cDNA or gDNA that came from T cells, B-cell-depleted T cells, or PBMCs.

Germline V gene data show CDR1 as SGHRS and CDR2 as YFSETQ. The CDR3 loop spans 15 amino acids. Trimming took 0 bases from V and 6 from J; bases not matched to a gene: 5. Data came from immunoSEQ multiplex PCR; TCRdb stores just in-frame clones and leaves some out. The sample includes roughly 160,000 clones, just under 90% of them seen just once. Those enrolled in Seattle joined during active infection and were followed longitudinally afterward. Sequenced sample: peripheral blood. The rearrangement joins TRBV5-1 to TRBJ2-3; 9 nucleotides align to TRBD2. The clonotype originates from a woman in her 70s with COVID-19, enrolled during active disease. The CDR3 region has the DNA TGCGCCAGCAGCTTGGTGCGGGGGGGCCAGGATACGCAGTATTTT. Translating it yields CASSLVRGGQDTQYF.